This TCR beta chain was obtained from a study of T cell responses to AZD1222 COVID-19 vaccine. Study conclusions and caveats: Spike-specific TCRs gained breadth and depth after people received two AZD1222 doses. Mapped onto spike, vaccine-associated CD4 TCRs spanned it and were dominant at 160-218 and 743-854. Donor demographics were predominantly white British with a female majority; clonal diversity may be underestimated.

Remarks on this clone: Its antigen is as yet unknown.

The CDR3 is made up of 13 amino acids. Germline V gene sequence: CDR1 SEHNR, CDR2 FQNEAQ (reference sequence). V was clipped by 8 bases and J by 4 bases, with 12 bases between them. The assay was immunoSEQ multiplex PCR, and TCRdb's table has in-frame clones only and misses some. Of roughly 200,000 clones in the sample, 85% to 95% were seen once. The receptor was isolated from an adult in good health. The chain is built from TRBV7-9 and TRBJ1-5; tentatively, D is TRBD1 (6 bases). This specimen was peripheral blood, taken on day 0 of MenACWY control vaccination. The CDR3 bases are TGTGCCAGCCCAGAAGGGACAAATCAGCCCCAGCATTTT. The encoded protein is CASPEGTNQPQHF.